What follows describes a single T cell receptor beta chain. In the original processing: Nucleated cell counts were estimated from reference gene primer amplification. Only in-frame clones appear in the TCRdb table, and some are missing; sequencing was by immunoSEQ multiplex PCR. V and J calls and clone size follow that table, whereas D and trimming were derived from the DNA. This table has fewer than 200,000 clones, roughly 84% appearing once. The data derive from a study of blood T cell repertoires in COVID-19. The wider study: PBMCs, B-cell-depleted T cells, or T cells provided the cDNA or gDNA that made up the material.

There are 15 residues in the CDR3. The germline V gene has CDR1 SNHLY and CDR2 FYNNEI. The germline V and J ends were trimmed by 2 bases and 11 bases, with 16 bases remaining between them. The chain recombines TRBV2 with TRBJ1-6; D may be TRBD1 (5 bases). The source material was peripheral blood. The sequence derives from a woman aged 80 or over with acute or convalescent COVID-19. The CDR3 region has the DNA TGTGCCAGCAGTGAATACTCCCAAGGGGTAGCACCCCTCCACTTT. The encoded protein is CASSEYSQGVAPLHF.